A selection of T cell receptor beta chains follows, all from one sample in a study of long-term antiretroviral therapy in people with HIV. Repertoires were generated with immunoSEQ multiplex PCR, while TCRdb's copy carries only in-frame clones and drops some. The sample includes under 20,000 clones, around 89% of them seen just once. Specimen: unsorted PBMCs, collected 4.2 years after starting antiretroviral therapy. The receptor source for this set is a man aged 50-59 years with HIV. CDR3s leave out the opening cysteine and the closing phenylalanine or tryptophan. D genes are given only for firm matches.

J gene: TRBJ2-2; V gene: TRBV7-2; D gene: .; CDR3 protein: ASSLQRHSTGELF
J gene: TRBJ1-1; V gene: TRBV7-2; D gene: .; CDR3 protein: ASSLSPGQNTEAF
J gene: TRBJ2-1; V gene: TRBV27; D gene: .; CDR3 protein: ASSLRTPTYNEQF
J gene: TRBJ1-2; V gene: TRBV30; D gene: TRBD1; CDR3 protein: AWSASTGARGYT
J gene: TRBJ1-1; V gene: TRBV5-4; D gene: .; CDR3 protein: ASSLEQGSNTEAF
J gene: TRBJ1-1; V gene: TRBV2; D gene: .; CDR3 protein: ASRRDENTEAF
J gene: TRBJ2-7; V gene: TRBV7-9; D gene: .; CDR3 protein: AGSDGGTYYEQY
J gene: TRBJ1-2; V gene: TRBV6-6; D gene: .; CDR3 protein: ASSYRGANYGYT
J gene: TRBJ2-6; V gene: TRBV6-5; D gene: .; CDR3 protein: ASSYSISGANVLT
J gene: TRBJ2-1; V gene: TRBV29-1; D gene: TRBD2; CDR3 protein: SVETSGDFEQF
J gene: TRBJ1-6; V gene: TRBV4-3; D gene: TRBD1; CDR3 protein: ASSPGTGWAPLH
J gene: TRBJ1-2; V gene: TRBV29-1; D gene: .; CDR3 protein: SASTTTVYGYT
J gene: TRBJ2-7; V gene: TRBV11-3; D gene: TRBD1; CDR3 protein: ASSTYRFSSGTADYEQY
J gene: TRBJ2-7; V gene: TRBV6-5; D gene: TRBD1; CDR3 protein: ASTPGTESSYEQY
J gene: TRBJ2-6; V gene: TRBV6-5; D gene: .; CDR3 protein: ASSYSVNSGANVLT
J gene: TRBJ1-2; V gene: TRBV29-1; D gene: .; CDR3 protein: SVEAYRDGYT
J gene: TRBJ1-5; V gene: TRBV10-3; D gene: TRBD1; CDR3 protein: AISEKKGANQPQH
J gene: TRBJ2-7; V gene: TRBV7-9; D gene: .; CDR3 protein: ASRGRSSYEQY
J gene: TRBJ2-7; V gene: TRBV19; D gene: .; CDR3 protein: ASRGTFKNYEQY
J gene: TRBJ1-2; V gene: TRBV6-1; D gene: .; CDR3 protein: ASSEMVFGDGYT
J gene: TRBJ2-1; V gene: TRBV27; D gene: TRBD2; CDR3 protein: ASILTSGGDNEQF
J gene: TRBJ2-3; V gene: TRBV10-2; D gene: .; CDR3 protein: ASSEQATPADTQY
J gene: TRBJ1-6; V gene: TRBV4-3; D gene: .; CDR3 protein: ASSQDPPPAYSPLH
J gene: TRBJ2-7; V gene: TRBV2; D gene: TRBD1; CDR3 protein: ASISGTGIYEQY
J gene: TRBJ2-3; V gene: TRBV4-3; D gene: .; CDR3 protein: ASSQGSVNTQY
J gene: TRBJ2-7; V gene: TRBV6-6; D gene: TRBD2; CDR3 protein: ASSYLTSGDSYEQY
J gene: TRBJ1-4; V gene: TRBV28; D gene: TRBD1; CDR3 protein: ASRETGTGDEKLF
J gene: TRBJ2-7; V gene: TRBV21-1; D gene: .; CDR3 protein: ASSTKGTYAYEQY
J gene: TRBJ2-3; V gene: TRBV10-3; D gene: .; CDR3 protein: AISESEGSDTQY
J gene: TRBJ2-5; V gene: TRBV29-1; D gene: TRBD2; CDR3 protein: SASGGLQETQY
J gene: TRBJ2-5; V gene: TRBV5-5; D gene: .; CDR3 protein: ASSFLPGTETQY
J gene: TRBJ2-2; V gene: TRBV7-7; D gene: .; CDR3 protein: ASSLESVGSGELF
J gene: TRBJ1-1; V gene: TRBV29-1; D gene: .; CDR3 protein: SVEVGEAF
J gene: TRBJ2-2; V gene: TRBV2; D gene: .; CDR3 protein: ASVQNTGELF
J gene: TRBJ1-1; V gene: TRBV18; D gene: .; CDR3 protein: ASSPPGPNTEAF
J gene: TRBJ2-3; V gene: TRBV5-1; D gene: .; CDR3 protein: ASSLTTGLTDTQY
J gene: TRBJ1-6; V gene: TRBV5-6; D gene: TRBD1; CDR3 protein: ASSARQGYNSPLH
J gene: TRBJ2-4; V gene: TRBV5-8; D gene: .; CDR3 protein: ASSFQTSARNIQY
J gene: TRBJ2-1; V gene: TRBV7-9; D gene: .; CDR3 protein: ASNGNNEQF
J gene: TRBJ1-1; V gene: TRBV19; D gene: TRBD1; CDR3 protein: ASSIDRGHTEAF
J gene: TRBJ2-7; V gene: TRBV7-9; D gene: .; CDR3 protein: ASSPEYEQY
J gene: TRBJ2-7; V gene: TRBV11-3; D gene: TRBD2; CDR3 protein: ASSLRGGDFEQY